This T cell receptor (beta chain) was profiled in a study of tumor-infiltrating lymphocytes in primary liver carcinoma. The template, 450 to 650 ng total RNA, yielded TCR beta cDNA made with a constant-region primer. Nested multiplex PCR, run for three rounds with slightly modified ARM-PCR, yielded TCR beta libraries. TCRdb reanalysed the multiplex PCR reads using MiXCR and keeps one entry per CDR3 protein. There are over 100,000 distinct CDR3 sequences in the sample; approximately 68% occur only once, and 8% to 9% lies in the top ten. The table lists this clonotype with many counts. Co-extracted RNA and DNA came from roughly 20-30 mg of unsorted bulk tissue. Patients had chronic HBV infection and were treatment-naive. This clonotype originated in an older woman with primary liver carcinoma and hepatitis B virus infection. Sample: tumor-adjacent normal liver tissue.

DNA of the CDR3: TGTGCCAGCACCCAAACCGGGACCTACGAGCAGTACTTC. It codes for CASTQTGTYEQYF. The gene calls are TRBV6-6 and TRBJ2-7; D perhaps matches TRBD2 (5 bases). V was cut by 7 bases and J by 2 bases, with 12 bases left in between. The germline V gene has CDR1 MNHNY and CDR2 SVGAGI (reference sequence). This CDR3 is 13 amino acids long.